These T cell receptor beta chains were read from a single sample in a study of response to subunit inactivated influenza vaccine. One entry per CDR3 protein, called by TCRdb with MiXCR from the RT-PCR reads. Among about 580,000 distinct CDR3 sequences listed, around 13% were seen once. The sample consisted of PBMCs from blood, taken 11 to 12 days after vaccination. All receptors derive from a man aged 50-59 years who received an inactivated influenza vaccine. The CDR3 runs from the conserved cysteine through the conserved F or W. The D gene is left open where the match is weak. Rows may omit the clone size; those that give it use once, few, many or a size class.

>few|-|TRBJ2-3|TRBV18
TGTGCCAGCTCACCTGGGAATCTGGATACGCAGTATTTT
CASSPGNLDTQYF
>-|TRBD1|TRBJ2-1|TRBV6-1
TGTGCCAGCCTAATTCCGGGACAGAGCTCCTACAATGAGCAGTTCTTC
CASLIPGQSSYNEQFF
>few|TRBD2|TRBJ2-3|TRBV20-1
TGCAGTGCCGCCGGACTAGCGGGGGGAGGAGATACGCAGTATTTT
CSAAGLAGGGDTQYF
>few|-|TRBJ1-1|TRBV7-2
TGTGCCAGCACTCGTTACGCTAGACAGGAGAACACTGAAGCTTTCTTT
CASTRYARQENTEAFF
>-|TRBD1|TRBJ1-1|TRBV20-1
TGCAGTGCTCCGGGACAGACGAACACTGAAGCTTTCTTT
CSAPGQTNTEAFF
>-|-|TRBJ1-1|TRBV11-2
TGTGCCAGCAGCTTAGGACCCAGTGGAGCTTTCTTT
CASSLGPSGAFF
>-|TRBD2|TRBJ2-1|TRBV7-2
TGTGCCAGCAGCCCCTGGGCGGGGGGGAGTTACAATGAGCAGTTCTTC
CASSPWAGGSYNEQFF
>-|-|TRBJ1-1|TRBV6-2/TRBV6-3
TGTGCCAGCAGTAACTACCGGGCCCTAAAGACTGAAGCTTTCTTT
CASSNYRALKTEAFF
>-|-|TRBJ1-5|TRBV12-3/TRBV12-4
TGTGCCAGCAGCGTACAGAGGGGCAATCAGCCCCAGCATTTT
CASSVQRGNQPQHF
>-|TRBD1|TRBJ2-7|TRBV24-1
TGTGCCACCAGTGGCCGGACAGGGGCAGATTCCTACGAGCAGTACTTC
CATSGRTGADSYEQYF
>-|-|TRBJ2-6|TRBV4-1
TGCGCCAGCAGCCAAGTCTCAGGAATTGCTGGGGCCAACGTCCTGACTTTC
CASSQVSGIAGANVLTF
>-|TRBD2|TRBJ2-1|TRBV4-2
TGTGCCAGCAGCCAAGAGGGAGGGTTCAATGAGCAGTTCTTC
CASSQEGGFNEQFF
>few|-|TRBJ1-1|TRBV20-1
TGCAGTGCTAGAAAACCGACAGGCGATAACACTGAAGCTTTCTTT
CSARKPTGDNTEAFF
>few|-|TRBJ1-5|TRBV19
TGTGCCAGTAGTATGAGGACCGATCAGCCCCAGCATTTT
CASSMRTDQPQHF
>many|TRBD1|TRBJ2-1|TRBV5-1
TGCGCCAGCAGCTTGACCAGACAGGGCGACGAGCAGTTCTTC
CASSLTRQGDEQFF
>few|-|TRBJ2-7|TRBV10-3
TGTGCCATCAGGGGCTTAAACGAGCAGTACTTC
CAIRGLNEQYF
>-|TRBD1|TRBJ2-7|TRBV27
TGTGCCAGCGGCAGGGACAGAGTGGGCGAGCAGTACTTC
CASGRDRVGEQYF
>-|TRBD2|TRBJ2-3|TRBV12-3/TRBV12-4
TGTGCCAGCAGTTCTGCGGGGGGGCCGTTAGATACGCAGTATTTT
CASSSAGGPLDTQYF
>few|-|TRBJ2-7|TRBV7-7
TGTGCTAGCAGCCCATACAGGTTTTCCTACGAGCAGTACTTC
CASSPYRFSYEQYF
>few|TRBD2|TRBJ2-1|TRBV27
TGTGCCAGCAGTCCCAGGACTAGTTGGGGCGATGAGCAGTTCTTC
CASSPRTSWGDEQFF
>few|TRBD2|TRBJ2-1|TRBV13
TGTGCCAGCAGCCTCCAACAGGGACTAGCGGGAGGGCGTCTTCGGTCCTACAATGAGCAGTTCTTC
CASSLQQGLAGGRLRSYNEQFF
>few|TRBD2|TRBJ2-7|TRBV3-1
TGTGCCAGCAGTGGACTAGCGGCCTCCAGTGAGCAGTACTTC
CASSGLAASSEQYF
>-|TRBD1|TRBJ2-1|TRBV20-1
TGCAGTGCTAGTTGGGGACAGACCTCCTACAATGAGCAGTTCTTC
CSASWGQTSYNEQFF
>few|TRBD1|TRBJ2-7|TRBV5-1
TGCGCCAGCAGCAGTCTTAACTTGGGACAGGGGGGCTACGAGCAGTACTTC
CASSSLNLGQGGYEQYF
>-|TRBD1|TRBJ1-6|TRBV12-3/TRBV12-4
TGTGCCAGCAGTTTGACAGGGGGTTCACCCCTCCACTTT
CASSLTGGSPLHF